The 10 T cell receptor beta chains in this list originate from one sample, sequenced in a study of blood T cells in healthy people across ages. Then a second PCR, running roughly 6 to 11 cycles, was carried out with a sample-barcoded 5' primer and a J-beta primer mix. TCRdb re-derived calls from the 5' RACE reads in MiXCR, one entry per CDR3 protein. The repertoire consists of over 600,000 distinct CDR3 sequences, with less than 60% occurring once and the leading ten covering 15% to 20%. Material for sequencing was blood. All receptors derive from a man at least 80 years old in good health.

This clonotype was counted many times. CDR3 residues: CASSLEGSGETQYF. CDR3 nucleotides: TGCGCCAGCAGCTTGGAGGGATCCGGAGAGACCCAGTACTTC. The V gene is TRBV5-1, the J gene TRBJ2-5; D remains unclear. This CDR3 spans 14 amino acids. Looked up from germline, CDR1 is SGHRS and CDR2 is YFSETQ. V was shortened by 0 bases and J by 4 bases, with 10 bases between the two germline ends.

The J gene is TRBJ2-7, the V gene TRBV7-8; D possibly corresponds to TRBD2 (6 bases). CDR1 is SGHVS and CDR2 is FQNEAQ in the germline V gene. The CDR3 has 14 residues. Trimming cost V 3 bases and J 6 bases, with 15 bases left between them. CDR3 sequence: CASSFIGEDGEQYF. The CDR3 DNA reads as TGTGCCAGCAGCTTTATCGGGGAGGACGGCGAGCAGTACTTC.

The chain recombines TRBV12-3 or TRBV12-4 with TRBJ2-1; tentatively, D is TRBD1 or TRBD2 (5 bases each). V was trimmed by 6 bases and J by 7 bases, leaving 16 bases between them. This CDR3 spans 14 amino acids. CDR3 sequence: CASSIGTDGNEQFF. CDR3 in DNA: TGTGCCAGCAGCATCGGGACCGACGGAAATGAGCAGTTCTTC.

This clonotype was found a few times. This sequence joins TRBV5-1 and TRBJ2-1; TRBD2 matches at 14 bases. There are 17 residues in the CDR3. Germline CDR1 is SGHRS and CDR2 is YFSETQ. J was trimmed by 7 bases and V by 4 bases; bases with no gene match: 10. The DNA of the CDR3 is TGCGCCAGCAGCCGACTAGCGGGAGGGCCGGCGCTGAATGAGCAGTTCTTC. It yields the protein CASSRLAGGPALNEQFF.

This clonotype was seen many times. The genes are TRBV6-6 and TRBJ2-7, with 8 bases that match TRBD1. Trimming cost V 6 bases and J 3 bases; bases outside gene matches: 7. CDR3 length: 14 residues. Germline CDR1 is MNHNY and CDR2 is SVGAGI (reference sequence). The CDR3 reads CASRRIGQGYEQYF. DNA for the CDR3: TGTGCCAGCAGAAGGATCGGACAGGGCTACGAGCAGTACTTC.

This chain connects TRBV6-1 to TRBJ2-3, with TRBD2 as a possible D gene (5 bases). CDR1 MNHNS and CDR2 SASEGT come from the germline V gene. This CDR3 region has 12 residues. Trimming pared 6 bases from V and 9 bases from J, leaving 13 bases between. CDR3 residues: CASRESGRTQYF. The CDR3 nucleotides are TGTGCCAGCAGGGAAAGTGGGAGAACGCAGTATTTT.

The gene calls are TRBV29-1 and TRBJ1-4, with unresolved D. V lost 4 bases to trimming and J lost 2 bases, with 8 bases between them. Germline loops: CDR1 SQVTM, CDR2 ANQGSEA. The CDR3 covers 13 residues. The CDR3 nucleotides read TGCAGCGTTGTTAGTCAGACTAATGAAAAACTGTTTTTT. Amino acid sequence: CSVVSQTNEKLFF.

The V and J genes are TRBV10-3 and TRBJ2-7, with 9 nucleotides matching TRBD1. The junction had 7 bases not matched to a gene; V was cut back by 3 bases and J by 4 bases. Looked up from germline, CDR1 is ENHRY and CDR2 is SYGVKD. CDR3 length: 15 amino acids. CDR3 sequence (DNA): TGTGCCATCAGTGAAGCCCCGGGACAGGGTTACGAGCAGTACTTC. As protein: CAISEAPGQGYEQYF.

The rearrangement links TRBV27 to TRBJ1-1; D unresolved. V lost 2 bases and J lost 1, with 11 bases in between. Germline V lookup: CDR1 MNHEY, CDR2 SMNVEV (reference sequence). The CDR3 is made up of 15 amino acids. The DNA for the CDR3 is TGTGCCAGCAGTTTAGCCCCCGCCCAGAACACTGAAGCTTTCTTT. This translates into CASSLAPAQNTEAFF.

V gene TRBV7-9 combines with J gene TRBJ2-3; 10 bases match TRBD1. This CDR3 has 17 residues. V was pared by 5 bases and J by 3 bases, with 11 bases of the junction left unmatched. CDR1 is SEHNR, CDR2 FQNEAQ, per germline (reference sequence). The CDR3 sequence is CASSISGTGDRTDTQYF. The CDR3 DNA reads TGTGCCAGCAGCATTTCCGGGACAGGGGACCGAACAGATACGCAGTATTTT.